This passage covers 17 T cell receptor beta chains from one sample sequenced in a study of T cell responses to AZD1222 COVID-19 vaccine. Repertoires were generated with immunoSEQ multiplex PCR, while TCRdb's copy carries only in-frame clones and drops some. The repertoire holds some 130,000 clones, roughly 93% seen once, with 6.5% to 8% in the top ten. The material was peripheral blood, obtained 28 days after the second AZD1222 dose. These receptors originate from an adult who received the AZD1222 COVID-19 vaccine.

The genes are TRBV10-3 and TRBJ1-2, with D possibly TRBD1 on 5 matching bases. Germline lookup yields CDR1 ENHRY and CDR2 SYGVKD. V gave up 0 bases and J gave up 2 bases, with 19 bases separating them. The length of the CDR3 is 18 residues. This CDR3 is CAISESRSVVAGNYGYTF. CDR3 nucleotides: TGTGCCATCAGTGAGTCGCGTTCTGTTGTGGCAGGGAACTATGGCTACACCTTC.

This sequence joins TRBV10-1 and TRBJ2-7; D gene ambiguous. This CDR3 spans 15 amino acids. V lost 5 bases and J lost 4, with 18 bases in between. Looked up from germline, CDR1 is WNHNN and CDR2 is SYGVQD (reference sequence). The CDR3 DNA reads TGCGCCAGCAGTTTACAGTCGGACGTACTATACGAGCAGTACTTC. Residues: CASSLQSDVLYEQYF.

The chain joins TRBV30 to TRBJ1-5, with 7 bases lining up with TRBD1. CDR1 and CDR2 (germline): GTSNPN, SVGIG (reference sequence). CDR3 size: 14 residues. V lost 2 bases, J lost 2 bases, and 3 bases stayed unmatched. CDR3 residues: CAWSLGQGNQPQHF. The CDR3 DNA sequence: TGTGCCTGGAGTCTCGGACAGGGCAATCAGCCCCAGCATTTT.

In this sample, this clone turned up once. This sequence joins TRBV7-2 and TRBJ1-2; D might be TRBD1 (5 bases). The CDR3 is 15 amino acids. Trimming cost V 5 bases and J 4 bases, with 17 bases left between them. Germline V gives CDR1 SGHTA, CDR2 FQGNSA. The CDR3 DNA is TGTGCCAGCAGCCCCACGGGGGGGGTCCCCTATGGCTACACCTTC. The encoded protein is CASSPTGGVPYGYTF. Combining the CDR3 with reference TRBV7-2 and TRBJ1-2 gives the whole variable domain GAGVSQSPSNKVTEKGKDVELRCDPISGHTALYWYRQSLGQGLEFLIYFQGNSAPDKSGLPSDRFSAERTGGSVSTLTIQRTQQEDSAVYLCASSPTGGVPYGYTFGSGTRLTVV.

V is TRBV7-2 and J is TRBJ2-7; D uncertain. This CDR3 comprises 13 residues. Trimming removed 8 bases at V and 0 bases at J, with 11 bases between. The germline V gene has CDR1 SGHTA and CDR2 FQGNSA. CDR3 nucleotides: TGTGCCAGCGAACGGCCCAGCTCCTACGAGCAGTACTTC. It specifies CASERPSSYEQYF.

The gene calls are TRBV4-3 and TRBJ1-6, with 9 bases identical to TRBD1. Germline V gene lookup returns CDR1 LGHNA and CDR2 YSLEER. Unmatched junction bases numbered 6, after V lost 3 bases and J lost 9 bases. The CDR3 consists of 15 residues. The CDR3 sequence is CASSHSTGGFSPLHF. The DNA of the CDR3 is TGCGCCAGCAGCCACTCGACAGGGGGATTTTCACCCCTCCACTTT.

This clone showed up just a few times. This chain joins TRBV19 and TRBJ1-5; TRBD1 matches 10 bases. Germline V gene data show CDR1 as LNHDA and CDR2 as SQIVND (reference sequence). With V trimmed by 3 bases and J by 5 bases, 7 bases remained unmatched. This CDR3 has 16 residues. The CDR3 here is CASSIRQGASYQPQHF. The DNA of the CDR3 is TGTGCCAGTAGTATCCGACAGGGGGCGAGTTATCAGCCCCAGCATTTT.

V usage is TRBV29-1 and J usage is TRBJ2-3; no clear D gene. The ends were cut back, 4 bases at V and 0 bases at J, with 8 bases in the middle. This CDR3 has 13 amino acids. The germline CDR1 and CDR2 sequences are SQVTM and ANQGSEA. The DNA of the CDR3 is TGCAGCGTTGGCGTGATTAGCACAGATACGCAGTATTTT. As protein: CSVGVISTDTQYF.

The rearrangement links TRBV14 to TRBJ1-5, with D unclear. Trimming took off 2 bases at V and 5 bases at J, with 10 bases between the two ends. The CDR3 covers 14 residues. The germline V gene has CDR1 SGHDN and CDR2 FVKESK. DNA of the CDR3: TGTGCCAGCAGCCAAACAGACGGATATCAGCCCCAGCATTTT. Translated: CASSQTDGYQPQHF.

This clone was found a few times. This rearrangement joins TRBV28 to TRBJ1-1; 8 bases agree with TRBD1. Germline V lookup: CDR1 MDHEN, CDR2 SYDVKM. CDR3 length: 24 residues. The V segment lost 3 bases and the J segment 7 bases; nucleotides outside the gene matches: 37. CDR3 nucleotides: TGTGCCAGCAGTTTGGTTCTCCGGGCTAGAGGACAGGGTTTTTTCAATTTACGACAGAATGAAGCTTTCTTT. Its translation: CASSLVLRARGQGFFNLRQNEAFF. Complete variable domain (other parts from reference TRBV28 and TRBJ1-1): DVKVTQSSRYLVKRTGEKVFLECVQDMDHENMFWYRQDPGLGLRLIYFSYDVKMKEKGDIPEGYSVSREKKERFSLILESASTNQTSMYLCASSLVLRARGQGFFNLRQNEAFFGQGTRLTVV.

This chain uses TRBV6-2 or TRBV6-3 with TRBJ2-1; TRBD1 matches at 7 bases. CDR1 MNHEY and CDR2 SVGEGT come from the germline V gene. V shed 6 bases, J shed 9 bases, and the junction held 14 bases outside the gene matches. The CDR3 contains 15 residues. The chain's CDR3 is CASRPGQDYACEQFF. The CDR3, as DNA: TGTGCCAGCAGACCTGGACAGGATTACGCGTGTGAGCAGTTCTTC.

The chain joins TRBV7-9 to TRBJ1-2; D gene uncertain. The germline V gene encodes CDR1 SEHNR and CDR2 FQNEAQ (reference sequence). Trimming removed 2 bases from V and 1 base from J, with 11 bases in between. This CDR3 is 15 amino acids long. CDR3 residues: CASSLSVVNNYGYTF. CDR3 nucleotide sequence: TGTGCCAGCAGCTTAAGCGTAGTGAATAACTATGGCTACACCTTC.

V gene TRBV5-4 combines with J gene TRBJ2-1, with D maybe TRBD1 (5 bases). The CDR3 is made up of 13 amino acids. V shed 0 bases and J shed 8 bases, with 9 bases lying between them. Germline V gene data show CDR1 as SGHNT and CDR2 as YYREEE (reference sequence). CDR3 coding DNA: TGTGCCAGCAGCTTGGAGGGCAGGGATGAGCAGTTCTTC. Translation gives CASSLEGRDEQFF. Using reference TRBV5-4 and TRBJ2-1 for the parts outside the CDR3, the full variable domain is ETGVTQSPTHLIKTRGQQVTLRCSSQSGHNTVSWYQQALGQGPQFIFQYYREEENGRGNFPPRFSGLQFPNYSSELNVNALELDDSALYLCASSLEGRDEQFFGPGTRLTVL.

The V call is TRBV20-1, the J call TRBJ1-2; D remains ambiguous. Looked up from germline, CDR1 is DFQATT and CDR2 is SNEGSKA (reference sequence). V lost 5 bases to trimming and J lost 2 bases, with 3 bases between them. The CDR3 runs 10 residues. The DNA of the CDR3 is TGCAGTGCTTTCAACTATGGCTACACCTTC. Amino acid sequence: CSAFNYGYTF.

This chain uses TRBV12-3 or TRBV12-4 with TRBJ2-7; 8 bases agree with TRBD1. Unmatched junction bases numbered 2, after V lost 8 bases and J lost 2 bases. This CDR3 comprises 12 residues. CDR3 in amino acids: CASSDRAYEQYF. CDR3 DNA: TGTGCCAGCTCGGACAGGGCCTACGAGCAGTACTTC.

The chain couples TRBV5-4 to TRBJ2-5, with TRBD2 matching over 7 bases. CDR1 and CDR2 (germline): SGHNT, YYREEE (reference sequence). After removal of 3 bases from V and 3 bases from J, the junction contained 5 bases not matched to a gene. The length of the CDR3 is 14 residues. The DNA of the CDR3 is TGTGCCAGCAGCTCGTGGGGGGGTAAAGAGACCCAGTACTTC. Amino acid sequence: CASSSWGGKETQYF.

CDR3 in amino acids: CASSAGNTFYEQYF. The DNA of the CDR3 is TGTGCCAGCAGCGCCGGAAACACCTTCTACGAGCAGTACTTC. This chain joins TRBV9 and TRBJ2-7; the D is unclear. CDR3 length: 14 amino acids. Germline V gives CDR1 SGDLS, CDR2 YYNGEE. V was shortened by 3 bases and J by 3 bases, with 13 bases between the two germline ends. Full variable domain (missing parts from reference TRBV9 and TRBJ2-7): DSGVTQTPKHLITATGQRVTLRCSPRSGDLSVYWYQQSLDQGLQFLIQYYNGEERAKGNILERFSAQQFPDLHSELNLSSLELGDSALYFCASSAGNTFYEQYFGPGTRLTVT.